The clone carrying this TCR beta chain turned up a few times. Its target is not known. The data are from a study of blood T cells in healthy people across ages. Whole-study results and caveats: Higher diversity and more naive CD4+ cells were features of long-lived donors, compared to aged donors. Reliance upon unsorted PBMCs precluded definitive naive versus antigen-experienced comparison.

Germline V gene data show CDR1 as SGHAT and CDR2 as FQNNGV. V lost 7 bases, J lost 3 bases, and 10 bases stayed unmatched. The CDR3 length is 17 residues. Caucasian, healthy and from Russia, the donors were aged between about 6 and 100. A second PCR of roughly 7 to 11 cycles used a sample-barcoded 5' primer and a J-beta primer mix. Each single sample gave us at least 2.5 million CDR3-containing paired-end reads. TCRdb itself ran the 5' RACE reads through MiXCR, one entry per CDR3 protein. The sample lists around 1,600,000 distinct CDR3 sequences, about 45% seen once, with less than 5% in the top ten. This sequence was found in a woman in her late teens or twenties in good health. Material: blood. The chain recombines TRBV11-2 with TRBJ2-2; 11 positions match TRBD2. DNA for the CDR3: TGTGCCAGCACCCTTCTTAGCGGGGGGGCTGACACCGGGGAGCTGTTTTTT. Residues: CASTLLSGGADTGELFF. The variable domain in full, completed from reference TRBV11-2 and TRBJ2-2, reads EAGVAQSPRYKIIEKRQSVAFWCNPISGHATLYWYQQILGQGPKLLIQFQNNGVVDDSQLPKDRFSAERLKGVDSTLKIQPAKLEDSAVYLCASTLLSGGADTGELFFGEGSRLTVL.